The 29 T cell receptor beta chains below were found in one sample sequenced in a study of post-analysis software for immune sequencing data. Study-level points and caveats: Compared with controls, patients had more of roughly 5 TRBV segments, including TRBV5-6, TRBV5-1 and TRBV20-1.

These TCRs are of unknown antigen specificity. The TCR beta cDNA libraries contained unique molecular identifiers. TCRdb processed the PCR reads anew with MiXCR; each CDR3 protein has one entry. The top ten clones hold roughly 4.4% of a sample with about 810,000 distinct CDR3 sequences, roughly 58% of them seen once. The sample taken for sequencing was blood. The receptors were sampled from a girl aged 5-17 years with multiple sclerosis.

The chain links TRBV15 to TRBJ2-7, with TRBD2 identical over 12 bases. Trimming removed 0 bases from V and 6 bases from J; junction bases left unmatched: 6. Germline CDR1 LNHNV, CDR2 YYDKDF (reference sequence). CDR3 size: 16 residues. For the CDR3, the DNA is TGTGCCACCAGCAGAGATTTGACTAGCGGGAGACTCGAGCAGTACTTC. Its protein product is CATSRDLTSGRLEQYF.

This clonotype was seen a handful of times. The rearrangement uses TRBV6-5 and TRBJ1-1; the D is unclear. Germline lookup yields CDR1 MNHEY and CDR2 SVGAGI. V shed 5 bases and J shed 1 base, with 14 bases lying between them. The CDR3 extends over 15 amino acids. The CDR3: CASSPRTVGNTEAFF. The DNA of the CDR3 is TGTGCCAGCAGTCCCCGCACGGTGGGGAACACTGAAGCTTTCTTT.

Only a few counts were recorded for this clonotype. The rearrangement uses TRBV11-2 and TRBJ2-1; D is uncertain. The germline gives CDR1 SGHAT, CDR2 FQNNGV. The CDR3 runs 12 residues. Deletions cut 4 bases from V and 5 bases from J, with 6 bases between. The CDR3 DNA reads as TGTGCCAGCAGCTCCTTTCACAATGAGCAGTTCTTC. Protein product: CASSSFHNEQFF.

This clonotype showed up just a few times. CDR3 DNA: TGCAGCGTTGGAGAAGGGGACAGGCAGCCCCAGCATTTT. This encodes CSVGEGDRQPQHF. The chain couples TRBV29-1 to TRBJ1-5, with 8 positions matching TRBD1. There are 13 residues in the CDR3. The germline V gene has CDR1 SQVTM and CDR2 ANQGSEA. The V gene end was trimmed by 4 bases and the J gene end by 7 bases; junction bases not matched to a gene: 6.

This clonotype was picked up one time. Relative to the germline gene, one junction end is altered; a read error may explain this. The chain combines TRBV7-9 with TRBJ2-7; 7 bases line up with TRBD1. CDR3 length: 16 amino acids. Germline CDR1 reads SEHNR; CDR2 reads FQNEAQ (reference sequence). CDR3 residues: CSSSLADRDFVYEQYF. The CDR3, as DNA: TGTTCCAGCAGCTTAGCAGACAGGGATTTTGTGTACGAGCAGTACTTC.

This clonotype occurred once. For the CDR3, the DNA is TGTGCCAGCAGCCCAAAAGCCGCCCTCGGTGAGCAGTTCTTC. Its translation is CASSPKAALGEQFF. This chain joins TRBV7-3 and TRBJ2-1; D gene unclear. V was shortened by 5 bases and J by 9 bases, with 17 bases between the two germline ends. Germline loops: CDR1 SGHTA, CDR2 FQGTGA. The CDR3 has 14 residues.

This clonotype was seen more than once but under ten times. The V gene is TRBV5-1, the J gene TRBJ2-7, with D hard to call. This CDR3 contains 14 residues. V lost 0 bases and J lost 3, with 10 bases in between. Germline CDR1 reads SGHRS; CDR2 reads YFSETQ. The CDR3 coding sequence is TGCGCCAGCAGCTTGGAACAGCCTGGCTACGAGCAGTACTTC. Protein: CASSLEQPGYEQYF.

The chain joins TRBV18 to TRBJ1-4; no clear D. The CDR3 totals 15 residues. The V gene's germline CDR1 is KGHSH and CDR2 LQKENI. V was shortened by 3 bases and J by 5 bases, with 13 bases between the two germline ends. CDR3 amino acids: CASSPVQVLNEKLFF. In DNA, the CDR3 is TGTGCCAGCTCACCTGTCCAGGTGTTGAATGAAAAACTGTTTTTT.

Only a few counts were recorded for this clonotype. This chain joins TRBV7-2 and TRBJ2-1, with 13 bases that match TRBD2. The CDR3 consists of 16 residues. Per the germline V gene, CDR1 is SGHTA and CDR2 is FQGNSA. V trimming: 1 base; J trimming: 6 bases; junction bases outside the gene matches: 3. The CDR3, as DNA: TGTGCCAGCAGCTTAGGCGGGACTAGCGGGATCAATGAGCAGTTCTTC. It is translated as CASSLGGTSGINEQFF. The entire variable domain, with the rest obtained from reference TRBV7-2 and TRBJ2-1, is as follows: GAGVSQSPSNKVTEKGKDVELRCDPISGHTALYWYRQSLGQGLEFLIYFQGNSAPDKSGLPSDRFSAERTGGSVSTLTIQRTQQEDSAVYLCASSLGGTSGINEQFFGPGTRLTVL.

This clonotype was counted between two and nine times. The chain joins TRBV29-1 to TRBJ2-5, with 10 bases matching TRBD2. Losses at the gene ends were 3 bases for V and 4 bases for J; bases not matched to a gene: 2. The CDR3 consists of 13 residues. Germline CDR1 is SQVTM and CDR2 is ANQGSEA. The CDR3 is CSVEQRGGETQYF. CDR3 DNA: TGCAGCGTTGAGCAGCGGGGGGGAGAGACCCAGTACTTC.

The chain uses TRBV2 and TRBJ2-7; TRBD2 agrees at 12 bases. Judging by the DNA end, TRBJ2-5 fits better; the J call may be wrong. The length of the CDR3 is 19 residues. CDR1 and CDR2 from the germline V gene are SNHLY and FYNNEI. This chain's CDR3 is CASSEVLTSGSSRKETQYF. The CDR3 nucleotides read TGTGCCAGCAGTGAAGTACTGACTAGCGGGAGTAGTCGGAAGGAGACCCAGTACTTC.

J is TRBJ2-7 and V is TRBV6-5; 14 bases match TRBD2. There are 20 residues in the CDR3. From germline, CDR1 is MNHEY and CDR2 SVGAGI. The trim removed 4 bases at V and 0 bases at J, leaving 14 bases unmatched. The CDR3 DNA reads TGTGCCAGCAGTTGGGACTTGACTAGCGGGAGGGCCGGGAGCTCCTACGAGCAGTACTTC. This translates into CASSWDLTSGRAGSSYEQYF.

Worth noting for this clonotype: A read error may produce the germline difference seen at one junction end. V is TRBV12-3 or TRBV12-4 and J is TRBJ2-7, with D possibly being TRBD1 (5 bases). The CDR3 length is 13 residues. CDR3 amino acids: CASSSGQLGLWNF. CDR3 bases: TGTGCCAGCAGTTCAGGACAACTCGGTCTTTGGAACTTC.

The chain carries TRBV29-1 and TRBJ2-7, with TRBD1 matching over 7 bases. V gave up 5 bases and J gave up 4 bases; unmatched junction bases: 14. CDR1 and CDR2 from the germline V gene are SQVTM and ANQGSEA. This CDR3 spans 15 amino acids. CDR3: CSVKDGAGGQYEQYF. CDR3 sequence (DNA): TGCAGCGTTAAGGATGGGGCAGGGGGACAATACGAGCAGTACTTC.

CDR3 region: CASSQEIGGSTYEQYF. Here the CDR3 DNA reads TGCGCCAGCAGCCAAGAGATTGGCGGGTCTACCTACGAGCAGTACTTC. J is TRBJ2-7 and V is TRBV4-1; D might be TRBD2 (5 bases). The CDR3 runs 16 residues. Trimming shortened V by 0 bases and J by 2 bases, and 14 bases separated the two germline ends. Germline V gene sequence: CDR1 MGHRA, CDR2 YSYEKL.

Concerning this clonotype: One end of the junction does not line up with germline, which may come from a read error. The V gene is TRBV29-1, the J gene TRBJ2-1, with D maybe TRBD2 (5 bases). CDR3 length: 12 residues. Germline lookup yields CDR1 SQVTM and CDR2 ANQGSEA. CDR3 residues: CGVVGKYNEQFF. The DNA of the CDR3 is TGCGGCGTAGTCGGGAAATACAATGAGCAGTTCTTC.

J is TRBJ2-4 and V is TRBV29-1; perhaps TRBD1 as D (6 bases). The CDR3 loop spans 13 amino acids. Germline V CDR1 and CDR2: SQVTM, ANQGSEA. V shed 5 bases and J shed 3 bases, with 11 bases lying between them. The chain's CDR3 is CSVLGRGKNIQYF. The CDR3 DNA reads TGCAGCGTTCTAGGCAGGGGCAAAAACATTCAGTACTTC.

Details on this clonotype: One junction end disagrees with the germline gene, perhaps due to a read error. J is TRBJ2-1 and V is TRBV7-9; 9 positions agree with TRBD2. Germline assignment: CDR1 SEHNR and CDR2 FQNEAQ (reference sequence). The CDR3 loop spans 19 amino acids. The DNA for the CDR3 is TGTGCCAGCAGCTTAGCGCTGGGGATCCTAGCGGGGCAGTACAATAAGCAGTTCTTC. Amino acid sequence: CASSLALGILAGQYNKQFF.

The rearrangement links TRBV5-1 to TRBJ2-4; D gene uncertain. The J call could be wrong; TRBJ2-7 is a better fit for the DNA end. In germline, CDR1 is SGHRS, CDR2 YFSETQ. This CDR3 has 15 amino acids. The chain's CDR3 is CASSFDTLKANEQYF. CDR3 bases: TGCGCCAGCAGCTTCGACACCCTAAAGGCCAACGAGCAGTACTTC.

CDR3 sequence reads: CACSLGLASDTQYF. Here the CDR3 DNA reads TGTGCCTGCTCTCTCGGCCTAGCTTCAGATACGCAGTATTTT. V and J are TRBV7-2 and TRBJ2-3; D is perhaps TRBD2 (5 bases). The V gene's germline CDR1 is SGHTA and CDR2 FQGNSA. Trimming shortened V by 11 bases and J by 4 bases, and 19 bases separated the two germline ends. The CDR3 extends over 14 amino acids.

This chain uses TRBV20-1 with TRBJ2-6; no firm D call. V gave up 6 bases and J gave up 2 bases, with 8 bases separating them. CDR3 size: 13 residues. Germline lookup yields CDR1 DFQATT and CDR2 SNEGSKA (reference sequence). As DNA, the CDR3 is TGCAGTGCCCACATCGCTGGGGCCAACGTCCTGACTTTC. Its translation: CSAHIAGANVLTF.

Regarding this clonotype: The junction differs from germline at one of its ends, possibly a read error. The chain links TRBV7-3 to TRBJ2-5, with D possibly being TRBD1 or TRBD2 (5 bases each). The J call may be wrong; the DNA end is better matched by TRBJ2-7. The CDR3 loop spans 14 amino acids. Germline lookup yields CDR1 SGHTA and CDR2 FQGTGA. The DNA for the CDR3 is TGTGCCAGTAGCTTAAATGGCAGGGACCACGAGCAGTACTTC. It specifies CASSLNGRDHEQYF.

The rearrangement uses TRBV5-5 and TRBJ2-7, with D hard to call. This CDR3 spans 13 amino acids. Trimming stripped 0 bases from V and 7 bases from J, with 11 bases between. Germline values: CDR1 SGHKS, CDR2 YYEKEE (reference sequence). The CDR3, as DNA: TGTGCCAGCAGCTTGGGACCCCACAATGAGCAGTACTTC. This codes for CASSLGPHNEQYF. The entire variable domain, with the rest obtained from reference TRBV5-5 and TRBJ2-7, is as follows: DAGVTQSPTHLIKTRGQQVTLRCSPISGHKSVSWYQQVLGQGPQFIFQYYEKEERGRGNFPDRFSARQFPNYSSELNVNALLLGDSALYLCASSLGPHNEQYFGPGTRLTVT.

This clonotype occurred a few times. The rearrangement uses TRBV27 and TRBJ1-2, with D uncertain. The CDR3 extends over 16 amino acids. Looked up from germline, CDR1 is MNHEY and CDR2 is SMNVEV (reference sequence). V lost 0 bases and J 4 bases, leaving 15 bases between the germline ends. CDR3 DNA sequence: TGTGCCAGCAGTTTATCGTACCCCCTTGTAGGCTATGGCTACACCTTC. It codes for CASSLSYPLVGYGYTF.

The gene calls are TRBV5-1 and TRBJ2-7; perhaps D is TRBD1 or TRBD2 (5 bases each). V lost 4 bases to trimming and J lost 7 bases, with 15 bases between them. This CDR3 comprises 13 residues. Germline V gene sequence: CDR1 SGHRS, CDR2 YFSETQ. This CDR3 reads CASSSRWGNEQYF. CDR3 DNA: TGCGCCAGCAGCAGTCGTTGGGGGAATGAGCAGTACTTC. The variable domain in full, with the rest retrieved from reference TRBV5-1 and TRBJ2-7, is KAGVTQTPRYLIKTRGQQVTLSCSPISGHRSVSWYQQTPGQGLQFLFEYFSETQRNKGNFPGRFSGRQFSNSRSEMNVSTLELGDSALYLCASSSRWGNEQYFGPGTRLTVT.

In its sample, this clonotype was seen a few times. V is TRBV6-5 and J is TRBJ2-7, with TRBD1 matching 7 bases. In germline, CDR1 is MNHEY, CDR2 SVGAGI. This CDR3 has 14 amino acids. V lost 6 bases, J lost 3 bases, and 8 bases stayed unmatched. As DNA, the CDR3 is TGTGCCAGCAGGTTCGACAGGGTGGGCTACGAGCAGTACTTC. It is translated as CASRFDRVGYEQYF.

This clonotype came up once. The chain combines TRBV15 with TRBJ2-3, with no clear D. Trimming cost V 9 bases and J 0 bases, with 16 bases left between them. The CDR3 has 15 amino acids. Germline V gives CDR1 LNHNV, CDR2 YYDKDF (reference sequence). This CDR3 is CATTYAPESTDTQYF. The CDR3 nucleotides are TGTGCCACGACCTACGCCCCAGAAAGCACAGATACGCAGTATTTT. Combining the CDR3 with reference TRBV15 and TRBJ2-3 gives the whole variable domain DAMVIQNPRYQVTQFGKPVTLSCSQTLNHNVMYWYQQKSSQAPKLLFHYYDKDFNNEADTPDNFQSRRPNTSFCFLDIRSPGLGDTAMYLCATTYAPESTDTQYFGPGTRLTVL.

The CDR3 reads CSARDPAGGSYEQYF. DNA for the CDR3: TGCAGTGCTAGAGACCCAGCGGGAGGGTCCTACGAGCAGTACTTC. The chain combines TRBV20-1 with TRBJ2-7; 10 bases agree with TRBD2. The CDR3 extends over 15 amino acids. V dropped 0 bases and J dropped 1; count of bases not matched to a gene: 3. Germline V gives CDR1 DFQATT, CDR2 SNEGSKA (reference sequence).

The chain links TRBV6-5 to TRBJ2-5, with a possible D match to TRBD1 (6 bases). Deletions cut 1 base from V and 4 bases from J, with 13 bases between. CDR1 and CDR2 from the germline V gene are MNHEY and SVGAGI. The CDR3 spans 15 residues. The CDR3 protein is CASSYLQGQGETQYF. In nucleotides, the CDR3 is TGTGCCAGCAGTTACTTACAGGGTCAAGGAGAGACCCAGTACTTC.